The 6 T cell receptor beta chains given below trace back to one sample, sequenced in a study of monozygotic twins with cystic fibrosis. The assay was immunoSEQ multiplex PCR, and TCRdb's table has in-frame clones only and misses some. The table lists 15,000 to 20,000 clones, 95% to 98% of them singletons. The sample taken for sequencing was blood. The receptors here all came from a woman aged 25 to 39 with cystic fibrosis.

This clone is deemed medium-sized. The chain couples TRBV11-1 to TRBJ1-1; unclear D gene. The CDR3 totals 13 residues. The ends were cut back, 2 bases at V and 3 bases at J, with 7 bases in the middle. Germline V gene lookup returns CDR1 SGHAT and CDR2 FQDESV (reference sequence). CDR3 loop: CASSLRVDTEAFF. The CDR3 DNA reads as TGTGCCAGCAGCTTAAGAGTGGACACTGAAGCTTTCTTT.

The gene calls are TRBV5-6 and TRBJ1-2; 7 bases fit TRBD1. The CDR3 extends over 15 amino acids. The V and J ends lost 2 bases and 3 bases, in that order; junction bases with no gene match: 7. Germline V gene data show CDR1 as SGHDT and CDR2 as YYEEEE. CDR3 sequence: CASSFMGQRYYGYTF. The CDR3 nucleotides are TGTGCCAGCAGCTTTATGGGACAGAGATACTATGGCTACACCTTC.

A single count supports this clone. J is TRBJ2-5 and V is TRBV7-9; TRBD2 matches 7 bases. CDR1 and CDR2 from the germline V gene are SEHNR and FQNEAQ (reference sequence). The CDR3 has 18 residues. The V and J ends lost 0 bases and 7 bases, in that order; junction bases with no gene match: 17. CDR3 DNA: TGTGCCAGCAGCTTAGCGAGGGCATCCTCGAGCGGGGAGGGGACCCAGTACTTC. Translation gives CASSLARASSSGEGTQYF.

The chain recombines TRBV19 with TRBJ2-4; 9 nucleotides agree with TRBD2. The germline V gene has CDR1 LNHDA and CDR2 SQIVND (reference sequence). Trimming cost V 9 bases and J 0 bases; bases outside gene matches: 6. The CDR3 contains 15 residues. For the CDR3, the DNA is TGTGCCAGCCGGCAAGCGGGGGGAGCCAAAAACATTCAGTACTTC. Its translation: CASRQAGGAKNIQYF.

CDR3 bases: TGTGCCAGCAGGGAACAGGGGTCTGAAAAACTGTTTTTT. The encoded protein is CASREQGSEKLFF. V gene TRBV28 combines with J gene TRBJ1-4; 7 nucleotides match TRBD1. This CDR3 has 13 residues. Germline CDR1 is MDHEN and CDR2 is SYDVKM. With 6 bases clipped from V and 7 bases from J, the junction kept 5 bases outside the gene matches.

This chain connects TRBV27 to TRBJ2-1, with TRBD1 matching over 8 bases. The CDR3 has 13 amino acids. From germline, CDR1 is MNHEY and CDR2 SMNVEV (reference sequence). Unmatched junction bases numbered 7, after V lost 8 bases and J lost 7 bases. CDR3 coding DNA: TGTGCCAGCTCTCTCGACAGGGGAAATGAGCAGTTCTTC. Residues: CASSLDRGNEQFF.